The 15 T cell receptor beta chains in this list originate from one sample, sequenced in a study of cytomegalovirus exposure and HLA in healthy donors. PCR was performed using 60 Vbeta and 13 Jbeta primers. The table came from immunoSEQ multiplex PCR; TCRdb's copy has only in-frame clones and leaves some out. There are some 120,000 clones in the sample; 80% to 90% occur only once, and 0.85% to 1.4% lies in the top ten. The specimen sequenced was PBMCs. These receptors originate from a woman younger than 45 in good health and CMV-seronegative.

This clone was recorded only once. An end of the junction does not agree with germline; a read error may underlie this. The chain carries TRBV30 and TRBJ2-6, with TRBD2 as a possible D gene (6 bases). The CDR3 loop spans 16 amino acids. CDR1 and CDR2 from the germline V gene are GTSNPN and SVGIG (reference sequence). The CDR3 sequence is CAWSLPWTTGANGLTF. DNA for the CDR3: TGTGCCTGGAGCCTACCCTGGACTACTGGGGCCAACGGCCTGACTTTC. Full variable domain (missing parts from reference TRBV30 and TRBJ2-6): SQTIHQWPATLVQPVGSPLSLECTVEGTSNPNLYWYRQAAGRGLQLLFYSVGIGQISSEVPQNLSASRPQDRQFILSSKKLLLSDSGFYLCAWSLPWTTGANGLTFGAGSRLTVL.

The V call is TRBV20-1, the J call TRBJ2-5; D call uncertain. Germline V gene lookup returns CDR1 DFQATT and CDR2 SNEGSKA (reference sequence). CDR3 length: 11 residues. V was trimmed by 3 bases and J by 2 bases, leaving 4 bases between them. CDR3 sequence reads: CSASGQETQYF. CDR3 DNA sequence: TGCAGTGCTAGCGGGCAAGAGACCCAGTACTTC.

The rearrangement uses TRBV4-2 and TRBJ1-5; D perhaps matches TRBD1 (5 bases). The germline CDR1 and CDR2 sequences are LGHNA and YNFKEQ. V lost 0 bases to trimming and J lost 6 bases, with 12 bases between them. The CDR3 consists of 15 residues. In DNA form, the CDR3 reads TGTGCCAGCAGCCAAGATCCAGGGAGGGTTCAGCCCCAGCATTTT. Translated: CASSQDPGRVQPQHF.

This chain connects TRBV5-1 to TRBJ1-3, with a tentative D call TRBD1 (6 bases). V shed 5 bases and J shed 0 bases, with 24 bases lying between them. There are 19 residues in the CDR3. Germline CDR1 reads SGHRS; CDR2 reads YFSETQ. The CDR3 sequence is CASRYGATQGPRSGNTIYF. The DNA of the CDR3 is TGCGCCAGCAGATACGGAGCAACGCAGGGGCCACGCTCTGGAAACACCATATATTTT.

A word on this clone: At one end the junction does not follow the germline gene, possibly because of a read error. This chain links TRBV7-9 with TRBJ2-7; a possible D gene is TRBD2 (6 bases). This CDR3 has 13 amino acids. Germline CDR1 and CDR2: SEHNR and FQNEAQ (reference sequence). CDR3 in DNA: TGTTCCAGTTCAGCGGGTTTTTCCTACGAGCAGTACTTC. Protein product: CSSSAGFSYEQYF.

The chain recombines TRBV7-2 with TRBJ1-1, with D perhaps TRBD1 (6 bases). Germline V CDR1 and CDR2: SGHTA, FQGNSA. Trimming pared 5 bases from V and 6 bases from J, leaving 16 bases between. The CDR3 is made up of 14 amino acids. In DNA form, the CDR3 reads TGTGCCAGCAGCCACCGGACAGCCACGGCTGAAGCTTTCTTT. This gives the protein CASSHRTATAEAFF.

The gene calls are TRBV21-1 and TRBJ1-5. TRBV21-1 is deemed a pseudogene. The CDR3 totals 15 residues. The CDR3 coding sequence is TGTGCCAGCAGCTCCGGCGGCATCAGCAATCAGCCCCAGCATTTT. Translation gives CASSSGGISNQPQHF.

This rearrangement joins TRBV2 to TRBJ2-5, with TRBD1 as a possible D gene (6 bases). The J call is doubtful: the DNA matches TRBJ2-7 better. This CDR3 has 15 residues. Germline-derived CDR1 and CDR2 are SNHLY and FYNNEI. CDR3: CASSGTGHEAYEQYF. CDR3 DNA sequence: TGTGCCAGCAGTGGGACGGGACACGAGGCCTACGAGCAGTACTTC.

The chain combines TRBV29-1 with TRBJ1-1, with a weak D call TRBD1 (6 bases). The CDR3 spans 14 residues. V was pared by 3 bases and J by 1 base, with 12 bases between. CDR1 is SQVTM and CDR2 is ANQGSEA in the germline V gene. CDR3 nucleotide sequence: TGCAGCGTTGAGGACAGCCTCAAGAACACTGAAGCTTTCTTT. Protein sequence: CSVEDSLKNTEAFF.

V is TRBV27 and J is TRBJ2-7; D possibly corresponds to TRBD2 (6 bases). V was trimmed by 5 bases and J by 4 bases, leaving 18 bases between them. The CDR3 extends over 15 amino acids. Per the germline V gene, CDR1 is MNHEY and CDR2 is SMNVEV (reference sequence). This CDR3 reads CASSVMGLSRYEQYF. CDR3 in DNA: TGTGCCAGCAGTGTGATGGGACTGTCCCGTTACGAGCAGTACTTC.

The CDR3: CASSVVGQGAGNIQYF. In DNA form, the CDR3 reads TGTGCCAGCAGCGTAGTAGGGCAGGGGGCTGGAAACATTCAGTACTTC. J is TRBJ2-4 and V is TRBV9, with 8 bases matching TRBD1. The CDR3 loop spans 16 amino acids. Germline V gene lookup returns CDR1 SGDLS and CDR2 YYNGEE. Losses at the gene ends were 0 bases for V and 6 bases for J; bases not matched to a gene: 8.

J is TRBJ2-7 and V is TRBV6-5; possible D gene TRBD1, 6 bases. V was cut by 2 bases and J by 2 bases, with 13 bases left in between. The CDR3 has 15 residues. Germline values: CDR1 MNHEY, CDR2 SVGAGI. The CDR3: CASSYRGGAPYEQYF. CDR3 nucleotides: TGTGCCAGCAGTTACCGAGGGGGTGCCCCCTACGAGCAGTACTTC.

This chain links TRBV5-8 with TRBJ2-7; 9 nucleotides align to TRBD2. This CDR3 is 15 amino acids long. Germline trimming cut 4 bases from V and 7 bases from J; bases unmatched to any gene: 12. Germline V gene lookup returns CDR1 SGHTS and CDR2 YDEGEE. This CDR3 reads CASSKGVSGRGEQYF. The CDR3 DNA sequence: TGTGCCAGCAGCAAAGGGGTTAGCGGGAGAGGAGAGCAGTACTTC. Variable domain in full (rest from reference TRBV5-8 and TRBJ2-7): EAGVTQSPTHLIKTRGQQATLRCSPISGHTSVYWYQQALGLGLQFLLWYDEGEERNRGNFPPRFSGRQFPNYSSELNVNALELEDSALYLCASSKGVSGRGEQYFGPGTRLTVT.

The chain recombines TRBV30 with TRBJ1-6; D is unresolved. V was pared by 7 bases and J by 0 bases, with 13 bases between. The V gene's germline CDR1 is GTSNPN and CDR2 SVGIG (reference sequence). The CDR3 has 15 residues. The CDR3 spells CASRTGSSYNSPLHF. In DNA form, the CDR3 reads TGTGCCTCCCGTACGGGTAGCTCCTATAATTCACCCCTCCACTTT.

The chain employs TRBV19 and TRBJ2-7, with 7 bases matching TRBD1. The junction had 5 bases not matched to a gene; V was cut back by 3 bases and J by 0 bases. The CDR3 has 15 residues. The germline V gene has CDR1 LNHDA and CDR2 SQIVND (reference sequence). The CDR3: CASSIPTGSSYEQYF. The CDR3 DNA sequence: TGTGCCAGTAGTATCCCGACAGGGAGCTCCTACGAGCAGTACTTC.